This TCR beta chain was recorded in a study of T cell responses to AZD1222 COVID-19 vaccine. Using immunoSEQ multiplex PCR, the repertoire was profiled, and TCRdb retains in-frame clones only, with some absent. The table has around 80,000 clones, 80% to 90% seen once. Notes on this clone: Its cognate antigen is unknown.

The CDR3 has 15 amino acids. Germline CDR1 reads SNHLY; CDR2 reads FYNNEI. The J segment lost 2 bases and the V segment lost 3 bases, leaving 1 base of the junction unmatched. Study results and limitations: Targets within unmutated variant regions were reportedly found for nearly half of spike-specific TCRs.

The chain couples TRBV2 to TRBJ2-5; 12 nucleotides line up with TRBD2. Source: peripheral blood, taken 28 days after the second AZD1222 dose. This receptor was obtained from an adult who received the AZD1222 COVID-19 vaccine. This chain's CDR3 is CASSELAGGQETQYF. DNA of the CDR3: TGTGCCAGCAGTGAGCTAGCGGGAGGGCAAGAGACCCAGTACTTC.